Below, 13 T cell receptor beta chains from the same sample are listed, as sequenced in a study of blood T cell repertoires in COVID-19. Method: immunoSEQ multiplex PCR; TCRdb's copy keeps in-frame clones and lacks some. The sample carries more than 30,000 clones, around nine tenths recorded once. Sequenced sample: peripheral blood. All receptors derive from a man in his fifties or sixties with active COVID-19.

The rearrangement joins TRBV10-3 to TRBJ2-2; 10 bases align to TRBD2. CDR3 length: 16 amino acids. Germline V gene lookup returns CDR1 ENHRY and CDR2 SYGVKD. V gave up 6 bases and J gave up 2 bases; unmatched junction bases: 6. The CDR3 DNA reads TGTGCCATCAGGCCCTGGACTAGCGGTAACACCGGGGAGCTGTTTTTT. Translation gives CAIRPWTSGNTGELFF.

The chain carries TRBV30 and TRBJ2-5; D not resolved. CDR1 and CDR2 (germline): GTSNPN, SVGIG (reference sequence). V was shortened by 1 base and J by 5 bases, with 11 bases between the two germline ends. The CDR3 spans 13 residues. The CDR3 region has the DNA TGTGCCTGGAGTGCCTCTCTACGGGAGACCCAGTACTTC. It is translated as CAWSASLRETQYF.

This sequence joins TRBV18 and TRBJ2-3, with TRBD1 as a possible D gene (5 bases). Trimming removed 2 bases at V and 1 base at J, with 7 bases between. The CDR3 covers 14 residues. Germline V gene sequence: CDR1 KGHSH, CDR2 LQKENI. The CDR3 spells CASSPTGGTDTQYF. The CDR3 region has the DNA TGTGCCAGCTCACCAACAGGAGGCACAGATACGCAGTATTTT.

This CDR3 reads CAWSRQGNSGNTIYF. CDR3 bases: TGTGCCTGGAGTCGGCAGGGTAACTCTGGAAACACCATATATTTT. The chain joins TRBV30 to TRBJ1-3; D is possibly TRBD1 (5 bases). The V and J ends lost 2 bases and 0 bases respectively, with 11 bases between them. The CDR3 length is 15 residues. Germline CDR1 reads GTSNPN; CDR2 reads SVGIG (reference sequence). The full variable domain, completed using reference TRBV30 and TRBJ1-3, is SQTIHQWPATLVQPVGSPLSLECTVEGTSNPNLYWYRQAAGRGLQLLFYSVGIGQISSEVPQNLSASRPQDRQFILSSKKLLLSDSGFYLCAWSRQGNSGNTIYFGEGSWLTVV.

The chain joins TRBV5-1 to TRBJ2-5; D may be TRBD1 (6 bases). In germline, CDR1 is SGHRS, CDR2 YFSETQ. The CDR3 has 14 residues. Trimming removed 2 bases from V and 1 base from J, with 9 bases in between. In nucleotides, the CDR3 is TGCGCCAGCAGCTTACAGGGTTCCCAAGAGACCCAGTACTTC. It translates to CASSLQGSQETQYF. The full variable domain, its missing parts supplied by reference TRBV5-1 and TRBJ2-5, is KAGVTQTPRYLIKTRGQQVTLSCSPISGHRSVSWYQQTPGQGLQFLFEYFSETQRNKGNFPGRFSGRQFSNSRSEMNVSTLELGDSALYLCASSLQGSQETQYFGPGTRLLVL.

The CDR3 region has the DNA TGTGCCAGTAGTATAGTCAGTTCTCCCTACGAGCAGTACTTC. This gives the protein CASSIVSSPYEQYF. The rearrangement uses TRBV19 and TRBJ2-7, with D unresolved. Trimming removed 1 base at V and 2 bases at J, with 9 bases between. The CDR3 has 14 residues. The germline V gene encodes CDR1 LNHDA and CDR2 SQIVND (reference sequence).

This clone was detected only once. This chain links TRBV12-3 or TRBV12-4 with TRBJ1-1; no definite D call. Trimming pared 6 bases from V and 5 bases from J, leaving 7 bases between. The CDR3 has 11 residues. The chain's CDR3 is CASRRRTEAFF. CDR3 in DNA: TGTGCCAGCAGGCGGAGGACTGAAGCTTTCTTT.

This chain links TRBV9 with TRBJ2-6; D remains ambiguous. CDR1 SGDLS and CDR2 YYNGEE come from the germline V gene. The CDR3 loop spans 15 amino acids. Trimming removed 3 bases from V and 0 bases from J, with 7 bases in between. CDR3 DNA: TGTGCCAGCAGCGACCGAGGCTCTGGGGCCAACGTCCTGACTTTC. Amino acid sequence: CASSDRGSGANVLTF. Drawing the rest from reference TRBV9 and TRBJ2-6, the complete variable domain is DSGVTQTPKHLITATGQRVTLRCSPRSGDLSVYWYQQSLDQGLQFLIQYYNGEERAKGNILERFSAQQFPDLHSELNLSSLELGDSALYFCASSDRGSGANVLTFGAGSRLTVL.

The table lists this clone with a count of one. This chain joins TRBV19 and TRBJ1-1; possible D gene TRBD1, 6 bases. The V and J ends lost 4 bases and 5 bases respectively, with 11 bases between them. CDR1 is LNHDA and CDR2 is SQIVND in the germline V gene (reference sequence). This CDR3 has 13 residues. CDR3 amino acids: CASSTVRGTEAFF. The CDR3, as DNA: TGTGCCAGTAGTACCGTCAGGGGAACTGAAGCTTTCTTT.

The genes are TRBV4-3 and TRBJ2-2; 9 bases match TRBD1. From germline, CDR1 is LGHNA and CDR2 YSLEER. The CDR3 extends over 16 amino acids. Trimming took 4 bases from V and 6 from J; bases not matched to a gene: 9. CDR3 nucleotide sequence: TGCGCCAGCAGCCTAGTGGGACAGGGTCTCGCCGGGGAGCTGTTTTTT. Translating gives CASSLVGQGLAGELFF.

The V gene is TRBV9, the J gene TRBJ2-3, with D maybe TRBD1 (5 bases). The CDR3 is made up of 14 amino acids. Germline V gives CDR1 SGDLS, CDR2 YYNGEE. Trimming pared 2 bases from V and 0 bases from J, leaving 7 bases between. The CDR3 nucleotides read TGTGCCAGCAGCGTTGACAGCAGCACAGATACGCAGTATTTT. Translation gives CASSVDSSTDTQYF.

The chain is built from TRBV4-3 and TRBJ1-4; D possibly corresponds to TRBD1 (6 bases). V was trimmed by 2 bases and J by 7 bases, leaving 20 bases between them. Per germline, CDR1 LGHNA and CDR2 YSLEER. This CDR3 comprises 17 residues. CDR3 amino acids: CASSQSRHRAAGEKLFF. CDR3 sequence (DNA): TGCGCCAGCAGCCAATCCCGGCACAGGGCCGCGGGTGAAAAACTGTTTTTT.

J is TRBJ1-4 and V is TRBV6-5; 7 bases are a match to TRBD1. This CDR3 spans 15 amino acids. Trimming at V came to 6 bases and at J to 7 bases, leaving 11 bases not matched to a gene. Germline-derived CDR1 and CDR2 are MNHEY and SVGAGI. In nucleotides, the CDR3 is TGTGCCAGCAGAAAAGGACAGGAGTGGAGTGAAAAACTGTTTTTT. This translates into CASRKGQEWSEKLFF.